This T cell receptor beta chain was obtained from a study of OX40 agonist ivuxolimab in advanced cancers. Study details: The mean age was approximately 60 years, ranging from 23 to 79, with under 90% of participants male. Earlier treatment with anti-PD-1, anti-PD-L1 or anti-CTLA-4 was permitted, and over 35% had received some.

Findings of the study overall: Dosing at 0.1 to 3.0 mg/kg was accompanied by clonal expansion of CD4+ and CD8+ blood T cells by week 6. Some of the lowest clonal expansion was seen in partial responders at 0.1-3.0 mg/kg.

Here immunoSEQ multiplex PCR was the method, and the copy in TCRdb shows in-frame clones only, minus some. The sample records more than 60,000 clones, 80% to 85% being singletons. A remark on this clone: The antigen is unknown.

The ends were cut back, 7 bases at V and 4 bases at J, with 10 bases in the middle. The CDR3 runs to 13 residues. Germline V gene lookup returns CDR1 MNHNY and CDR2 SVGAGI (reference sequence). The sample was CD4+ or CD8+ T cells sorted from blood, taken in a trial of the OX40 agonist ivuxolimab. The chain recombines TRBV6-6 with TRBJ2-2; D not certain. This receptor was obtained from an adult with an advanced solid tumor such as melanoma, head and neck, liver or kidney cancer. This CDR3 reads CASTPLLTGELFF. CDR3 nucleotides: TGTGCCAGCACCCCTCTCCTCACCGGGGAGCTGTTTTTT.